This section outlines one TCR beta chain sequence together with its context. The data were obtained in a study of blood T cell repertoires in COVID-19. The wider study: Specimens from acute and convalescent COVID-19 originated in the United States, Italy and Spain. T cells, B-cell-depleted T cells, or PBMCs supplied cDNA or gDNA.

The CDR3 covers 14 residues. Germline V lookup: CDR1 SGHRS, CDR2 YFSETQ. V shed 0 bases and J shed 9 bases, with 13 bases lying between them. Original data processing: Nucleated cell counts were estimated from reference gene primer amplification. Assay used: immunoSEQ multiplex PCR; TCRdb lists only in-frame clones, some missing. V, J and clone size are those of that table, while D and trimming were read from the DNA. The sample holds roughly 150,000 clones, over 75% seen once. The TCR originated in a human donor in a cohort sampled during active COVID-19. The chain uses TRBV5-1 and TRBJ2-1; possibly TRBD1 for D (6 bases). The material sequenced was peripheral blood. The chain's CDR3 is CASSLGLEGGEQFF. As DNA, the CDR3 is TGCGCCAGCAGCTTGGGTCTAGAAGGGGGTGAGCAGTTCTTC.